This is a list of T cell receptor beta chains from one sample in a study of T cell responses to AZD1222 COVID-19 vaccine. Libraries were prepared by immunoSEQ multiplex PCR; TCRdb keeps only in-frame clonotypes and omits some of them. The top ten clones hold around 4% of a sample with under 200,000 clones, more than 80% of them seen once. The material was peripheral blood, obtained on day 0 of AZD1222 vaccination. Receptor source: an adult in good health. The CDR3 runs from the conserved cysteine through the conserved F or W. A D gene is named only where the DNA matches it firmly. The size of a clone is reported for some rows only, either as once, few or many, or as a class for expanded clones.

>TRBJ1-2|TRBV7-9|NA|TRBD1
TGTGCCAGCAGCCATGGGACAGAGTATGGCTACACCTTC
CASSHGTEYGYTF
>TRBJ1-5|TRBV6-1|NA|NA
TGTGCCAGCAGTGAACCGGGGGGCCATCAGCCCCAGCATTTT
CASSEPGGHQPQHF
>TRBJ2-7|TRBV27|NA|TRBD2
TGTGCCAGCAGTTCCTTTCTAGCGGGAACCTACGAGCAGTACTTC
CASSSFLAGTYEQYF
>TRBJ1-5|TRBV6-5|NA|NA
TGTGCCAGCAGTACTCGGGAGGATCAGCCCCAGCATTTT
CASSTREDQPQHF
>TRBJ1-5|TRBV18|NA|NA
TGTGCCAGCTCGCCACAGGATAGCAATCAGCCCCAGCATTTT
CASSPQDSNQPQHF
>TRBJ2-3|TRBV19|NA|NA
TGTGCCAGTAGTTCAGGGCTTCCTCCAGATACGCAGTATTTT
CASSSGLPPDTQYF
>TRBJ1-4|TRBV2|NA|NA
TGTGCCAGCAATCTTCGTGCAACTAATGAAAAACTGTTTTTT
CASNLRATNEKLFF
>TRBJ1-5|TRBV19|NA|TRBD1
TGTGCCAGTAGTATAGAGGCGACAGGGGGCAATCAGCCCCAGCATTTT
CASSIEATGGNQPQHF
>TRBJ1-6|TRBV4-2|once|TRBD1
TGTGCCAGCAGCCATCCTGGGGGGCGACAGGGGGGCGCAGGTTCACCCCTCCACTTT
CASSHPGGRQGGAGSPLHF
>TRBJ1-1|TRBV19|NA|NA
TGTGCCAGTAGTTTGGGGGGGAACACTGAAGCTTTCTTT
CASSLGGNTEAFF
>TRBJ2-1|TRBV30|NA|TRBD2
TGTGCCTGGGCCCCGGGACTAGGATCATATAGGGAGCAGTTCTTC
CAWAPGLGSYREQFF
>TRBJ1-5|TRBV25-1|NA|NA
TGTGCCAGCAGTGAAACAGGCAGAGGACCCCAGCATTTT
CASSETGRGPQHF
>TRBJ2-3|TRBV4-1|NA|NA
TGCGCCAGCAGCCAAGTGAGAGGAGCAGATACGCAGTATTTT
CASSQVRGADTQYF
>TRBJ2-7|TRBV27|NA|TRBD1
TGTGCCAGCAGCCCCGGGACAGCCTACGAGCAGTACTTC
CASSPGTAYEQYF
>TRBJ2-7|TRBV2|NA|NA
TGTGCCAGCACCGAGACTTTCGAGCAGTACTTC
CASTETFEQYF
>TRBJ2-5|TRBV7-9|NA|NA
TGTGCCAGCAGCTTAGTAGGGATAGAGACCCAGTACTTC
CASSLVGIETQYF
>TRBJ1-6|TRBV5-4|NA|NA
TGTGCCAGCAGCTTCGCGGACAGATATAATTCACCCCTCCACTTT
CASSFADRYNSPLHF
>TRBJ1-1|TRBV28|few|NA
TGTGCCAGCAGTTCTGGGACGGCGAACACTGAAGCTTTCTTT
CASSSGTANTEAFF
>TRBJ1-1|TRBV4-1|NA|TRBD1
TGCGCCAGCAAACTGGGACAGGGAACCATGAACACTGAAGCTTTCTTT
CASKLGQGTMNTEAFF
>TRBJ1-2|TRBV12-3/TRBV12-4|NA|TRBD1
TGTGCCAGCAGCCCCTTGACAGGGGGTGGCTACACCTTC
CASSPLTGGGYTF
>TRBJ2-7|TRBV6-6|NA|TRBD2
TGTGCCAGCGGACGATCGGGGGGTATTTACGAGCAGTACTTC
CASGRSGGIYEQYF
>TRBJ1-2|TRBV4-1|NA|NA
TGCGCCAGCAGCCAAGATCGGGGCTACACCTTC
CASSQDRGYTF
>TRBJ1-2|TRBV19|NA|NA
TGTGCCAGTAGTCGTCTAGCGATTACTAACTATGGCTACACCTTC
CASSRLAITNYGYTF
>TRBJ1-3|TRBV5-4|NA|NA
TGTGCCAGCAGCTTTCGTGGGGGGCTTCCCTCTGGAAACACCATATATTTT
CASSFRGGLPSGNTIYF
>TRBJ2-7|TRBV7-9|NA|NA
TGTGCCAGCAGCTCCGCGGGACACTCCTACGAGCAGTACTTC
CASSSAGHSYEQYF
>TRBJ2-5|TRBV4-2|once|NA
TGTGCCAGCAGTTACAGGCAAGAGACCCAGTACTTC
CASSYRQETQYF
>TRBJ2-7|TRBV27|NA|NA
TGTGCCAGCAGTTTATTGGGCAGTTACTACGAGCAGTACTTC
CASSLLGSYYEQYF
>TRBJ1-6|TRBV7-8|NA|NA
TGTGCCAGCAGCTTAGTGGAGGGTTTCAATTCACCCCTCCACTTT
CASSLVEGFNSPLHF
>TRBJ1-3|TRBV19|NA|TRBD1
TGTGCCAGTAGTACAGGGACAGACTCTGGAAACACCATATATTTT
CASSTGTDSGNTIYF
>TRBJ2-1|TRBV19|NA|TRBD1
TGTGCCAGTAGGGTAGGGGGCACTGAGCAGTTCTTC
CASRVGGTEQFF
>TRBJ2-5|TRBV30|few|NA
TGTGCCTGGAGTGTAAGGGAGACCCAGTACTTC
CAWSVRETQYF
>TRBJ2-3|TRBV7-2|NA|NA
TGTGCCAGCAGCTTTCTCGCGGCAGGGGGCACAGATACGCAGTATTTT
CASSFLAAGGTDTQYF
>TRBJ1-2|TRBV5-5|NA|TRBD1
TGTGCCAGCAGCTCCTGGACAGGGGCTCCCTATGGCTACACCTTC
CASSSWTGAPYGYTF
>TRBJ1-1|TRBV6-5|NA|NA
TGTGCCAGCAGATTAGATGGACGATCCCTTTTGGGTGCTTTCTTT
CASRLDGRSLLGAFF
>TRBJ1-5|TRBV4-1|NA|NA
TGCGCCAGCAGCCAAGAGAATCAGCCCCAGCATTTT
CASSQENQPQHF
>TRBJ1-5|TRBV6-2/TRBV6-3|NA|NA
TGTGCCAGCAGTTACGCGTATCAGCCCCAGCATTTT
CASSYAYQPQHF
>TRBJ2-1|TRBV10-2|NA|TRBD2
TGCGCCAGCAGTGAAAAGAGGGCAGCGGGAGGTTACAATGAGCAGTTCTTC
CASSEKRAAGGYNEQFF
>TRBJ2-7|TRBV28|once|NA
TGTGCCAGCAGCTACAGGGCTCGCGAGCAGTACTTC
CASSYRAREQYF
>TRBJ1-2|TRBV6-5|once|NA
TGTGCCAGCAGTTACTCGCCCCCGGCTAACAACTATGGCTACACCTTC
CASSYSPPANNYGYTF
>TRBJ1-2|TRBV6-2/TRBV6-3|NA|NA
TGTGCCAGCAGTTACTCGATCGACAGGAACTATGGCTACACCTTC
CASSYSIDRNYGYTF
>TRBJ1-1|TRBV7-9|once|NA
TGTGCCAGCAGCTTCGGACAGACGAACACTGAAGCTTTCTTT
CASSFGQTNTEAFF
>TRBJ1-2|TRBV3-1/TRBV3-2|NA|NA
TGTGCCAGCAGCCTACAGGGTGTCTATGGCTACACCTTC
CASSLQGVYGYTF
>TRBJ2-5|TRBV7-9|NA|NA
TGTGCCAGCAGCTTAAGTCTGCGGGGGCACCAAGAGACCCAGTACTTC
CASSLSLRGHQETQYF
>TRBJ2-7|TRBV6-5|NA|TRBD2
TGTGCCAGCAGTTACTCAGGGAGGGCGTACTTC
CASSYSGRAYF
>TRBJ1-2|TRBV3-1/TRBV3-2|NA|TRBD1
TGTGCCAGCAGCCAAGGGTGGGACAGTTACTTC
CASSQGWDSYF
>TRBJ2-5|TRBV4-1|NA|NA
TGCGCCAGCAGCTCCCGTGCAGGGGAACAAGAGACCCAGTACTTC
CASSSRAGEQETQYF
>TRBJ1-4|TRBV5-4|NA|NA
TGTGCCAGCAGCTTGGCAACTAATGAAAAACTGTTTTTT
CASSLATNEKLFF
>TRBJ2-7|TRBV5-1|NA|NA
TGCGCCAGCAGATTGGGGTTGACCTACGAGCAGTACTTC
CASRLGLTYEQYF
>TRBJ2-1|TRBV28|NA|TRBD1
TGTGCCAGCAGTCCCCGGGACAGACCGCTTCCCAAGCAGTTCTTC
CASSPRDRPLPKQFF
>TRBJ2-2|TRBV19|NA|NA
TGTGCCAGTATGTACATCGGTACCGGGGAGCTGTTTTTT
CASMYIGTGELFF
>TRBJ1-1|TRBV4-1|NA|TRBD1
TGCGCCAGCAGCCGCGGACAGGGGGCCACTTTGAACACTGAAGCTTTCTTT
CASSRGQGATLNTEAFF
>TRBJ2-5|TRBV13|NA|NA
TGTGCCAGCAGCGGGGGCAATGGGGAGACCCAGTACTTC
CASSGGNGETQYF
>TRBJ2-7|TRBV18|NA|TRBD1
TGTGCCAGCTCACCCCGACAGGGGGTCTACGAGCAGTACTTC
CASSPRQGVYEQYF
>TRBJ2-7|TRBV5-4|NA|NA
TGTGCCAGCAGCTTGGGTGCCTCCCTTCCCTACGAGCAGTACTTC
CASSLGASLPYEQYF
>TRBJ2-3|TRBV7-9|once|TRBD2
TGTGCCAGCAGCCGTGGACTAGCGGGAGTCACAGATACGCAGTATTTT
CASSRGLAGVTDTQYF
>TRBJ2-2|TRBV10-3|NA|NA
TGTGCCATCAGTGCTGGGGGGACGAACACCGGGGAGCTGTTTTTT
CAISAGGTNTGELFF
>TRBJ2-5|TRBV19|NA|NA
TGTGCCAGTACCCCCTCGGGACTCGCCCCGGAGACCCAGTACTTC
CASTPSGLAPETQYF
>TRBJ2-1|TRBV6-1|NA|NA
TGTGCCAGCAGTGACCGACACCTCTCCTACAATGAGCAGTTCTTC
CASSDRHLSYNEQFF
>TRBJ1-2|TRBV4-1|NA|TRBD1
TGCGCCAGCAGCCACCTAGCGGAGGGACAGGGGGCCGTTAACTATGGCTACACCTTC
CASSHLAEGQGAVNYGYTF
>TRBJ1-1|TRBV28|NA|TRBD1
TGTGCCAGCAGCCAACATGGGGGACAGGGGGCTTTCTTT
CASSQHGGQGAFF